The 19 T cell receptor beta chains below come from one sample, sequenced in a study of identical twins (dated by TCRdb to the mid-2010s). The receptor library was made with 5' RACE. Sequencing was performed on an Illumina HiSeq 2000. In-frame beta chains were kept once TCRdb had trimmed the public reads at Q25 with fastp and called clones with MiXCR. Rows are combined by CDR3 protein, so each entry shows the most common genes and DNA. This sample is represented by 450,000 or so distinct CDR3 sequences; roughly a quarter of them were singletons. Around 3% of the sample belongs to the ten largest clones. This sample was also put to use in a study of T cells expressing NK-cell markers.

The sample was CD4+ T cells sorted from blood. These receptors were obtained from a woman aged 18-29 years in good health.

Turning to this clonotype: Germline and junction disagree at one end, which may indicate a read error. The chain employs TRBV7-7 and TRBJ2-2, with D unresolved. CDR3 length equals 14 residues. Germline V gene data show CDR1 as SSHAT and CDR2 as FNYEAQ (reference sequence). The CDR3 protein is CASSPAYDTGELFF. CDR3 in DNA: TGTGCTAGCAGCCCCGCATATGACACCGGGGAGCTGTTTTTT.

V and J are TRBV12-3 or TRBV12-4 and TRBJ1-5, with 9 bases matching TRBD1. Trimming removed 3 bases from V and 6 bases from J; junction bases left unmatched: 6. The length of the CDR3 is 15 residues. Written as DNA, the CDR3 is TGTGCCAGCAGTTTCTGGGGACAGGGAAGTCAGCCCCAGCATTTT. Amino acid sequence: CASSFWGQGSQPQHF.

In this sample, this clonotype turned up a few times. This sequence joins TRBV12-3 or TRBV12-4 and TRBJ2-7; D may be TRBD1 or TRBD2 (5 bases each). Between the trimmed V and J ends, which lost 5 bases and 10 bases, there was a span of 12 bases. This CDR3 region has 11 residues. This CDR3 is CASSKVGVQYF. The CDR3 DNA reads TGTGCCAGCAGTAAGGTGGGGGTACAGTACTTC.

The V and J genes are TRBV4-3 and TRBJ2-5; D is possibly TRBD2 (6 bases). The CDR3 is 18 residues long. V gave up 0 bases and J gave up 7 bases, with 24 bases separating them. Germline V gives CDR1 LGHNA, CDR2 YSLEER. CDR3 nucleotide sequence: TGCGCCAGCAGCCAAGATGCGATGGGGGGTGCCTCTTCAGGGACCCAGTACTTC. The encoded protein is CASSQDAMGGASSGTQYF.

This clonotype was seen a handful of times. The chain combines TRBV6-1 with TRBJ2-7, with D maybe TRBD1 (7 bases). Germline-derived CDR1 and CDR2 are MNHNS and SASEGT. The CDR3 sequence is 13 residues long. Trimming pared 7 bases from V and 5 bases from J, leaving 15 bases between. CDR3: CASIKPGGNEQYF. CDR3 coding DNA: TGTGCCAGCATCAAGCCAGGGGGGAACGAGCAGTACTTC.

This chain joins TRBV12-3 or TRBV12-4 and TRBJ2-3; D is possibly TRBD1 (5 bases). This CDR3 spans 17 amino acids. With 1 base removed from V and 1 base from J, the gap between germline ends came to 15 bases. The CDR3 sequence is CASSLDSRAGGTDTQYF. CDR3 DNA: TGTGCCAGCAGTTTAGACTCCAGGGCCGGCGGCACAGATACGCAGTATTTT.

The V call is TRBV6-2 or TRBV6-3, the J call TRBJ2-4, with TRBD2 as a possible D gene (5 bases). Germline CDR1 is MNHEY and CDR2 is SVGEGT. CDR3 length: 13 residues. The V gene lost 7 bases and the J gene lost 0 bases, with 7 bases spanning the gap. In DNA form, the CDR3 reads TGTGCCAGCATCGGACTAGCCAAAAACATTCAGTACTTC. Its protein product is CASIGLAKNIQYF.

The CDR3, as DNA: TGTGCCATCAGTGGCGGACTAGCGGGGACCTACGAGCAGTACTTC. Protein sequence: CAISGGLAGTYEQYF. The chain recombines TRBV10-3 with TRBJ2-7, with 12 bases matching TRBD2. This CDR3 contains 15 residues. V shed 4 bases and J 2 bases; nucleotides not matched to a gene: 3. The germline V gene encodes CDR1 ENHRY and CDR2 SYGVKD.

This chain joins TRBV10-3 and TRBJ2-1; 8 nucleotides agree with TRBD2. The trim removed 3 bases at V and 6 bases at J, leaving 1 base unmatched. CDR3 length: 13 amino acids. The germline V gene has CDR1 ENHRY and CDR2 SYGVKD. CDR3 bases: TGTGCCATCAGTGACGGGAGGGCCAATGAGCAGTTCTTC. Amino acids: CAISDGRANEQFF.

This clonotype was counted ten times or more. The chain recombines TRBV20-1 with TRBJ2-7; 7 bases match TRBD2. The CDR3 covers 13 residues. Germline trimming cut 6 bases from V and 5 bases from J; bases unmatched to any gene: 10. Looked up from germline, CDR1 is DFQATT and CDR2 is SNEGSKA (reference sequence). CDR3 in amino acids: CSAKWSSGDEQYF. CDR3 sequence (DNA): TGCAGTGCAAAGTGGTCCAGCGGGGACGAGCAGTACTTC.

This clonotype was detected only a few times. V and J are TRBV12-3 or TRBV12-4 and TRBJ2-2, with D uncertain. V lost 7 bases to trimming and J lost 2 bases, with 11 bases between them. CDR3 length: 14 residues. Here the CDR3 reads CASKEYDNTGELFF. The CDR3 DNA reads TGTGCCAGCAAAGAATACGATAACACCGGGGAGCTGTTTTTT.

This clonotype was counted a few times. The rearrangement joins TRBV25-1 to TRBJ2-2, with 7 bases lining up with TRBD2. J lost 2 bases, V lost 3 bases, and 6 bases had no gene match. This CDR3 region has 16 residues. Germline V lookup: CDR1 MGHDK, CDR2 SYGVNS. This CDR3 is CASSDPTSHNTGELFF. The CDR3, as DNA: TGTGCCAGCAGTGACCCGACTAGCCATAACACCGGGGAGCTGTTTTTT. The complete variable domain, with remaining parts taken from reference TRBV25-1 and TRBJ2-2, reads EADIYQTPRYLVIGTGKKITLECSQTMGHDKMYWYQQDPGMELHLIHYSYGVNSTEKGDLSSESTVSRIRTEHFPLTLESARPSHTSQYLCASSDPTSHNTGELFFGEGSRLTVL.

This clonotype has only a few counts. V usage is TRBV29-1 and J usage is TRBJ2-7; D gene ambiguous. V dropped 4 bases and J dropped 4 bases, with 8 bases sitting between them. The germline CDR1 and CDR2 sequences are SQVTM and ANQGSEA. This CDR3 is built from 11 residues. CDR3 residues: CSVGVGYEQYF. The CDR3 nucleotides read TGCAGCGTTGGGGTTGGATACGAGCAGTACTTC.

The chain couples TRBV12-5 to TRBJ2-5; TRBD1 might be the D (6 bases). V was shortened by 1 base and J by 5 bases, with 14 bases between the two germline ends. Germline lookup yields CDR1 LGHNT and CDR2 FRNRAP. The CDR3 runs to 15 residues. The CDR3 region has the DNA TGTGCTAGTGGTTTGGCCCGGACAGCAGGGGAGACCCAGTACTTC. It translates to CASGLARTAGETQYF.

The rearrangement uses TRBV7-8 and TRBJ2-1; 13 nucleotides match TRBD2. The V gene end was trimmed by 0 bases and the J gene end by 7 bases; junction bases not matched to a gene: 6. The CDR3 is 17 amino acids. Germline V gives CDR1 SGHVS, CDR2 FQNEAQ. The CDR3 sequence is CASSLAWTSGSRNEQFF. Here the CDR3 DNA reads TGTGCCAGCAGCTTAGCGTGGACTAGCGGGAGCAGGAATGAGCAGTTCTTC.

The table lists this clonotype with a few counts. The DNA for the CDR3 is TGCGCCAGCAGCCGTTCACAGCGGGAAGGAAATACGCAGTATTTT. Translated, it gives CASSRSQREGNTQYF. The J gene is TRBJ2-3, the V gene TRBV5-1; 7 nucleotides align to TRBD2. The trim removed 4 bases at V and 7 bases at J, leaving 12 bases unmatched. Germline V lookup: CDR1 SGHRS, CDR2 YFSETQ. The CDR3 has 15 amino acids.

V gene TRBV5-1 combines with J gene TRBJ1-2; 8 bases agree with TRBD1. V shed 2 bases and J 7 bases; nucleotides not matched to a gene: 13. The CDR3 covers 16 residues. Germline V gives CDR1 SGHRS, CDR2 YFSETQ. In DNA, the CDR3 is TGCGCCAGCAGCTTCTTACGGACAGGGCAACTCGCTGGCTACACCTTC. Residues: CASSFLRTGQLAGYTF.

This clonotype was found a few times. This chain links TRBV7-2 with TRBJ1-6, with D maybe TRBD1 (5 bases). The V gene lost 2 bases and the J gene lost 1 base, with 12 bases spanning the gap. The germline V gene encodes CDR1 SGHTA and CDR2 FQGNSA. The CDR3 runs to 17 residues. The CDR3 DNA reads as TGTGCCAGCAGCTTATGGCAGGGTAGATCCTATAATTCACCCCTCCACTTT. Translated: CASSLWQGRSYNSPLHF.

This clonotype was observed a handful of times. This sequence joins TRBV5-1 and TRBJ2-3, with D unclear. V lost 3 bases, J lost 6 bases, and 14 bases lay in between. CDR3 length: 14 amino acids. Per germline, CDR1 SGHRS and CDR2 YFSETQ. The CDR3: CASSSGPQTDTQYF. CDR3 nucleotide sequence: TGCGCCAGCAGCTCCGGGCCGCAGACCGATACGCAGTATTTT.